This TCR beta chain emerged from a study of CD8 T cells in ankylosing spondylitis. Findings and caveats of the study: One TCR beta motif, made up of about 8 highly homologous variants, appeared characteristic of ankylosing spondylitis blood.

The authors made TCR beta libraries by quantitative 5'-RACE with molecular barcodes. TCRdb fed the 5' RACE reads into MiXCR, producing one record per CDR3 protein. The sample has under 450,000 distinct CDR3 sequences, about a sixth seen once; the top ten hold just over 1%. V was pared by 7 bases and J by 1 base, with 17 bases between. The CDR3 is made up of 15 amino acids. Germline CDR1 reads SGHRS; CDR2 reads YFSETQ. This clonotype occurred a few times. Its antigen is as yet unknown. Material: blood, either unsorted or a sorted T cell fraction (not recorded which). The source is a male donor with ankylosing spondylitis. This rearrangement joins TRBV5-1 to TRBJ1-1, with D perhaps matching TRBD1 (6 bases). CDR3 coding DNA: TGCGCCAGCTCGGACACCGGGACACAGAACACTGAAGCTTTCTTT. Amino acid sequence: CASSDTGTQNTEAFF.